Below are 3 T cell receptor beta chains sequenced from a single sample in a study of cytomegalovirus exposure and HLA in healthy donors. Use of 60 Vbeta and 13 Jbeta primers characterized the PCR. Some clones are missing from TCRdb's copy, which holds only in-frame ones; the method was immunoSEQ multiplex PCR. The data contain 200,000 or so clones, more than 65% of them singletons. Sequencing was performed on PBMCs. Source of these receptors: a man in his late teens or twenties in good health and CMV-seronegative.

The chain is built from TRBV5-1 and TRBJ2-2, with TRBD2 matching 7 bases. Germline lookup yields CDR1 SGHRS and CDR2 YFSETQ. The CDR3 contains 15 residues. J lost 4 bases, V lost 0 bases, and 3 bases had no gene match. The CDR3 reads CASSLAVAGTGELFF. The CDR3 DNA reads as TGCGCCAGCAGCTTGGCCGTAGCGGGCACCGGGGAGCTGTTTTTT.

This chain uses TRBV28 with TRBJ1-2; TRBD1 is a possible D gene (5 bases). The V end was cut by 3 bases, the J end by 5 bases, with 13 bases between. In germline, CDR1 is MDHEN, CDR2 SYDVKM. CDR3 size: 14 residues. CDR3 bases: TGTGCCAGCAGTTTCTTTTCGGGGGGGTATGGCTACACCTTC. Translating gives CASSFFSGGYGYTF.

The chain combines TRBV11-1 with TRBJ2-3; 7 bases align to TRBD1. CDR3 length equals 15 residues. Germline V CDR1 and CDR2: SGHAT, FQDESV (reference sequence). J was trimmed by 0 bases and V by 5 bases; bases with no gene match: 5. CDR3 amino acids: CASSGQVTSTDTQYF. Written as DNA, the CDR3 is TGTGCCAGCAGCGGACAGGTCACTAGCACAGATACGCAGTATTTT.